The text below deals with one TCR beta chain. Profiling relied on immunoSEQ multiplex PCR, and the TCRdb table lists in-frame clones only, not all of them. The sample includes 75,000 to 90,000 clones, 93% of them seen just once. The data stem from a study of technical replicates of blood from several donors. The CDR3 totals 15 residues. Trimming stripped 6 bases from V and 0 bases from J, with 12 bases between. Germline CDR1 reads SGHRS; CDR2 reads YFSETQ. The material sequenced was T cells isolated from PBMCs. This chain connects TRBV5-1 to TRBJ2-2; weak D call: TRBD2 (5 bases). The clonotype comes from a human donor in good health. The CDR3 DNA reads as TGCGCCAGCACTTCGGGGATTTCGAACACCGGGGAGCTGTTTTTT. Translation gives CASTSGISNTGELFF.